This TCR beta chain is from a study of graft-versus-host responses after intestinal transplantation. V lost 7 bases, J lost 4 bases, and 4 bases stayed unmatched. The CDR3 is made up of 13 amino acids. Germline lookup yields CDR1 MNHNS and CDR2 SASEGT. General study results and limits: Recipient marrow contained GvH clones, some of which appeared first in ileum or blood. Individuals who had graft-donor T cell macrochimerism had allografts that showed high graft-versus-host to host-versus-graft clonal ratios.

The sample holds one count of this clone. Its specificity is unknown. Clones were read by immunoSEQ multiplex PCR, and TCRdb kept only the in-frame ones, dropping some. This table holds about 120,000 clones, about 93% found once. The source material was unstimulated CD4+ T cells sorted from spleen or lymph node cells, sampled before intestinal transplant. The chain combines TRBV6-1 with TRBJ1-5; 7 nucleotides agree with TRBD1. The sequence came from a human donor who received an intestinal transplant. The CDR3 bases are TGTGCCAGCAACGGACAGGTTAATCAGCCCCAGCATTTT. It translates to CASNGQVNQPQHF.